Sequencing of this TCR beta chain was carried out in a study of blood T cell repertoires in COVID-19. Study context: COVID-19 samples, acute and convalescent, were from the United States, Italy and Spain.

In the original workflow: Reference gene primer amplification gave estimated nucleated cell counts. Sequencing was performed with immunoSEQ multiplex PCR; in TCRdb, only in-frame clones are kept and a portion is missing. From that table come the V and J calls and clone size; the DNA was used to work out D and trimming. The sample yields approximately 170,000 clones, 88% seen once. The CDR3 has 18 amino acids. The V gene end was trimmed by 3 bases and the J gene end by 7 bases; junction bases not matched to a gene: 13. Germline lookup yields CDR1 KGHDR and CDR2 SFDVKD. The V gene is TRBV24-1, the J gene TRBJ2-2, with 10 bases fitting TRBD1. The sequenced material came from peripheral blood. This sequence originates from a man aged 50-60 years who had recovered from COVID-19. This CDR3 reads CATSDPTSTGGQIGELFF. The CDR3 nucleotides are TGTGCCACCAGTGATCCCACATCGACAGGGGGCCAAATCGGGGAGCTGTTTTTT.